What follows describes a single T cell receptor (beta chain). This clonotype was observed a handful of times. Its antigen remains unidentified. Base qualities are not recorded, but no much larger clone differs from it by a single base. The germline V gene supplies CDR1 MNHEY and CDR2 SVGAGI. The trim is 0 bases for V and 4 bases for J, with a gap of 9 bases between the germline ends. Its CDR3 holds 15 amino acids, cysteine through phenylalanine. Only CDR3 DNA is held: 45 bases, read in frame from base 1. The data stem from a study of identical twins (dated by TCRdb to the mid-2010s). About the full investigation: TCR alpha and beta repertoires from monozygotic twins, unrelated adults of various ages and cord blood were deep-sequenced to test whether fetal clonotypes persist. To rule out contamination, the twin experiments were replicated at different times with different library preparation protocols.

Every donor in the study was a healthy Caucasian. The twin cohort consisted of three pairs of female monozygotic twins, all aged about 18 to 29 years. Positive isolation kits from Invitrogen were used to isolate CD4+ and CD8+ T cell populations. General study outcomes and caveats: Out-of-frame TCR alpha sharing in monozygotic twins was systematically underestimated by recombination models, whereas sharing between unrelated individuals was in agreement with the recombination models. Because the same donors could not be followed over many years, the conclusions relied on cross-sectional statistical analysis. Excess twin sharing in beta out-of-frame sequences was weaker because fewer shared sequences lowered the signal-to-noise ratio. Compared with coincidental sharing between unrelated individuals, out-of-frame TCR alpha sequences shared between twins had an excess of sequences with low generation probability. Invariant T cells such as MAIT and iNKT could partly confound zero-insertion analyses, although diverse VJ usage argued against such confounding for most clonotypes. Abundant cord blood beta clonotypes had fewer insertions, young adult naive repertoires showed a similar but weaker trend, and memory repertoires showed no such trend.

Receptors were amplified or captured by 5' RACE. Sequencing relied on an Illumina HiSeq 2000. Template switching introduced a universal primer binding site; the final cDNA contained a unique molecular identifier, enabling accurate counting of TCR cDNA molecules. Specific primers in the conserved constant-segment region were used to synthesize first-strand cDNA for TCR alpha and beta chains. Each cDNA library was double barcoded, with a SMART-Mk sample barcode plus Illumina barcodes, to control for contamination. TruSeq adapter sequences and Illumina sample barcodes were added in two successive PCR steps. Sequencing of the TCR alpha and beta cDNA libraries was done on the Illumina HiSeq platform using custom primers. The authors' analysis ran thus. MiGEC processed the raw reads to extract unique molecular identifiers, while MiXCR was used to determine the CDR3 positions. Recombination models were inferred per individual with the repgenHMM and IGoR tools using an EM algorithm. Shared clonotypes were analyzed with the tcR package in R, and sharing was normalized by the product of cloneset sizes. Out-of-frame nonproductive sequences were analyzed to study raw recombination free of thymic and clonal selection effects. TCRdb applied fastp at Q25 and MiXCR to the public reads, then kept only in-frame beta chains. CDR3 protein duplicates are merged, each entry listing the most common genes and DNA. These V and J calls originate from TCRdb's pipeline instead of the authors' own analysis. The sample contains 400,000 to 650,000 distinct CDR3 sequences, less than 25% of them found a single time. The ten largest clones represent roughly 0.9% of the sample.

This sample was also put to use in a study of T cells expressing NK-cell markers. That second report states: Three sorted T-cell subsets (CD3+CD56+NKG2C+, CD3+CD56+NKG2C- and CD3+CD56-NKG2C+) from roughly eight donors had their TCR beta-chain repertoires profiled. Among the eight sequenced donors, only one was HCMV-seronegative, while the other seven were HCMV-seropositive. In several experiments an anti-gammadeltaTCR antibody was added to restrict sorting to alphabetaTCR-expressing T cells. In more than five donors, the dominant CD3+CD56+NKG2C+ clonotypes were found to rank among the top 10 CD8+ clonotypes and to make up about 1.0-7.5% of CD8+ T cells. Those dominant clonotypes were again the most abundant among CD3+CD56-NKG2C+ cells in a few donors, at roughly 25-65%. Whether the expanded NKG2C-expressing T cell clones were specific for HCMV antigens was left unclear. The study sequenced eight donors, all healthy volunteers chosen at random: three men and five women. HCMV-specific IgG was detected in serum with a commercial ELISA kit to determine HCMV serostatus. MIGEC handled demultiplexing of the reads and grouping by UMI, while MiTCR was used to assemble and quantify clonotypes. To exclude erroneous sequences, any TCR cDNA sequence not supported by at least two reads was discarded. The tcR package was used for downstream repertoire analysis, and clonotypes were matched across fractions by CDR3 nucleotide sequence plus V segment. VDJmatch was used to annotate antigen specificity against VDJdb, with one amino acid substitution allowed in CDR3.

Material for sequencing was CD4+ T cells sorted from blood. The sequence joins TRBV6-5 to TRBJ1-4, with the D gene not clear enough to name. This clonotype was obtained from a woman between 18 and 30 years old in good health. The nucleotides are TGTGCCAGCAGTTACTCGCGGGTCCTTAATGAAAAACTGTTTTTT. Translation gives CASSYSRVLNEKLFF.